These 3 T cell receptor beta chains originate from one sample sequenced in a study of CD8+CD57+ T cells in acquired aplastic anemia. The template for TCR beta VDJ and CDR3 sequence profiling was genomic DNA. One entry per CDR3 protein, called by TCRdb with MiXCR from the reads. The sample includes roughly 80,000 distinct CDR3 sequences, less than 60% of them seen just once. The sequenced material came from sorted CD4+, CD8+, or CD8+CD57+ T cells (not recorded which) from PBMCs. Source of these receptors: a human donor in good health, serving as a control.

Points on this clonotype: It may be a read error: a sequence one base away is much more abundant. The chain has TRBV9 and TRBJ2-1; TRBD2 matches at 12 bases. J gave up 6 bases and V 3 bases, and 4 bases lay outside the gene matches. Germline assignment: CDR1 SGDLS and CDR2 YYNGEE. The CDR3 runs 15 residues. This chain's CDR3 is CASSATSGGRNEQFF. The CDR3 DNA reads as TGTGCCAGCAGCGCGACTAGCGGGGGACGCAATGAGCAGTTCTTC.

The chain uses TRBV29-1 and TRBJ2-1; TRBD1 is a possible D gene (5 bases). Germline V gene data show CDR1 as SQVTM and CDR2 as ANQGSEA. The CDR3 runs 11 residues. The V gene lost 0 bases and the J gene lost 8 bases, with 5 bases spanning the gap. CDR3 loop: CSVEEQDEQFF. DNA of the CDR3: TGCAGCGTTGAAGAACAGGATGAGCAGTTCTTC.

The rearrangement uses TRBV10-2 and TRBJ1-6; D gene unclear. The germline CDR1 and CDR2 sequences are WSHSY and SAAADI. Between the trimmed V and J ends, which lost 4 bases and 7 bases, there was a span of 8 bases. This CDR3 is 13 amino acids long. The chain's CDR3 is CASSGDLNSPLHF. In nucleotides, the CDR3 is TGCGCCAGCAGTGGTGACCTGAATTCACCCCTCCACTTT.